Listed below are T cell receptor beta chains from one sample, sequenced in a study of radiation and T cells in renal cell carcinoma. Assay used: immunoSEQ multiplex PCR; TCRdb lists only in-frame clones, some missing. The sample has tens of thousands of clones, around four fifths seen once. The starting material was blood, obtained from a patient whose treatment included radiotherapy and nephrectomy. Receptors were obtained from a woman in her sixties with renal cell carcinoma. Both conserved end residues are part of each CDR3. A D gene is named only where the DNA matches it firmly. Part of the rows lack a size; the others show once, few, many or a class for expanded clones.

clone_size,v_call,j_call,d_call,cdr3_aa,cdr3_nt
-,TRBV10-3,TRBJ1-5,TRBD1,CATRDRGQGSNQPQHF,TGTGCCACTCGGGACAGGGGGCAGGGTAGCAATCAGCCCCAGCATTTT
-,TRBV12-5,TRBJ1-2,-,CASGLFPKGHTGGGYTF,TGTGCTAGTGGTTTGTTCCCGAAAGGCCACACTGGAGGTGGCTACACCTTC
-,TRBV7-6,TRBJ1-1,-,CASSTGGQTEAFF,TGTGCCAGCAGTACCGGGGGCCAGACTGAAGCTTTCTTT
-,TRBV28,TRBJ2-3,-,CASSLVVGGRTTDTQYF,TGTGCCAGCAGTTTAGTGGTAGGGGGTAGGACCACAGATACGCAGTATTTT
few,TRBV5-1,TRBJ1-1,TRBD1,CASSLQPRDRRRNTEAFF,TGCGCCAGCAGCTTGCAGCCCCGGGACAGGAGGAGGAACACTGAAGCTTTCTTT
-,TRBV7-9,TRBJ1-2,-,CASSHRAGNGYTF,TGTGCCAGCAGCCACCGTGCAGGGAATGGCTACACCTTC
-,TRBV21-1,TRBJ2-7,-,CASSKEPYESEQYF,TGTGCCAGCAGCAAGGAGCCCTACGAAAGCGAGCAGTACTTC
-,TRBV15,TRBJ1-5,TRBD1,CATSSDRGPYVQHF,TGTGCCACCAGCAGCGACAGGGGCCCTTATGTTCAGCATTTT
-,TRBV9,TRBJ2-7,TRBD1,CASSVEGQGYEQYF,TGTGCCAGCAGCGTAGAGGGACAGGGTTACGAGCAGTACTTC
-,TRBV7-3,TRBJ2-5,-,CASSPRPGETQYF,TGTGCCAGCAGCCCGCGACCCGGTGAGACCCAGTACTTC
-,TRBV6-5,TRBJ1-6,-,CASSRQFQNSPLHF,TGTGCCAGCAGTAGACAGTTCCAGAATTCACCCCTCCACTTT
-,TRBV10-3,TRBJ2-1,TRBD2,CAISEKLAGDNEQFF,TGTGCCATCAGTGAAAAGCTAGCGGGGGACAATGAGCAGTTCTTC
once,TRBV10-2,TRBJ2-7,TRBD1,CASTETGAQYF,TGCGCCAGCACGGAAACAGGGGCGCAGTACTTC
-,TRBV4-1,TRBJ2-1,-,CASRASQTGSYNEQFF,TGCGCCAGCCGCGCAAGCCAGACGGGCTCCTACAATGAGCAGTTCTTC
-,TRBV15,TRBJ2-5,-,CATSRGYQETQYF,TGTGCCACCAGCCGAGGGTACCAAGAGACCCAGTACTTC
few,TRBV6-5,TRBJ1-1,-,CASSYGRTEAFF,TGTGCCAGCAGTTACGGGAGGACTGAAGCTTTCTTT
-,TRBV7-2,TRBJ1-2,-,CASSLVSPPLYGYTF,TGTGCCAGCAGCTTAGTGTCCCCCCCCCTCTATGGCTACACCTTC
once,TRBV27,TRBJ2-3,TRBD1,CASRTGSDTQYF,TGTGCCAGCAGGACAGGGTCAGATACGCAGTATTTT
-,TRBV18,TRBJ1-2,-,CASSLFLTGLEGYTF,TGTGCCAGCTCACTATTCCTTACAGGGCTCGAGGGCTACACCTTC
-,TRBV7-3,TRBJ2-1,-,CASSLTGGLEQFF,TGTGCCAGCAGCTTAACAGGCGGTCTTGAGCAGTTCTTC
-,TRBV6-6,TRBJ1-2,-,CASRNPGAAIYGYTF,TGTGCCAGCAGAAATCCAGGGGCCGCCATCTATGGCTACACCTTC
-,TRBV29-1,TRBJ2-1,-,CSVVRGLYDEQFF,TGCAGCGTGGTTCGGGGGTTGTATGATGAGCAGTTCTTC
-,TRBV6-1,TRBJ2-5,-,CASSEAAGAETQYF,TGTGCCAGCAGTGAAGCTGCGGGGGCAGAGACCCAGTACTTC
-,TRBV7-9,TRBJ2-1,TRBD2,CASSTIPGTSSGNEQFF,TGTGCCAGCAGCACGATCCCCGGGACTAGCTCGGGAAATGAGCAGTTCTTC
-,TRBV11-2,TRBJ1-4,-,CASSFRQTWGPATNEKLFF,TGTGCCAGCAGCTTTCGACAAACCTGGGGCCCTGCAACTAATGAAAAACTGTTTTTT
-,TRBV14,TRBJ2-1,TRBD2,CASGISGLGFREQFF,TGTGCCAGCGGGATTTCGGGACTAGGATTTCGTGAGCAGTTCTTC
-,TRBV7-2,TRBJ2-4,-,CASSPGQNIQYF,TGTGCCAGCAGCCCAGGGCAAAACATTCAGTACTTC
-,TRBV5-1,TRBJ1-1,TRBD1,CASSLGQENTEAFF,TGCGCCAGCAGCCTGGGACAGGAGAACACTGAAGCTTTCTTT
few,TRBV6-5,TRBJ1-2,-,CGCGPSYGYTF,TGCGGCTGTGGGCCAAGTTATGGCTACACCTTC
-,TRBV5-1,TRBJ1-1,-,CASSLETGEVTEAFF,TGCGCCAGCAGCTTGGAGACGGGGGAGGTCACTGAAGCTTTCTTT
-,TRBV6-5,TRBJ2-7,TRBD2,CASSYSPGGERWQYF,TGTGCCAGCAGTTACTCCCCGGGAGGGGAAAGGTGGCAGTACTTC
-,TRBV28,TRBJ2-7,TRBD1,CASRPDRFFYEQYF,TGTGCCAGCAGACCGGACAGGTTTTTCTACGAGCAGTACTTC
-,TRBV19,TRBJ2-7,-,CASSIGTGTEVRGPRSISYEQYF,TGTGCCAGTAGTATAGGTACCGGGACGGAGGTACGGGGGCCCCGTTCGATTTCCTACGAGCAGTACTTC
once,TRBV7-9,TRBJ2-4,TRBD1,CASSLGQGDIQYF,TGTGCCAGCAGCTTAGGACAGGGGGACATTCAGTACTTC
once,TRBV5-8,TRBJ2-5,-,CASSLEGVGQETQYF,TGTGCCAGCAGCTTGGAGGGCGTCGGCCAAGAGACCCAGTACTTC
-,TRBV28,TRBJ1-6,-,CASSLVDSPGGSPLHF,TGTGCCAGCAGTTTAGTGGACTCCCCGGGGGGTTCACCCCTCCACTTT
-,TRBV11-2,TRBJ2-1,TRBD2,CASSPIWLAGINEQFF,TGTGCCAGCAGCCCCATCTGGCTAGCGGGTATCAATGAGCAGTTCTTC
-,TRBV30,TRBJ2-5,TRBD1,CAWKQGQGYQETQYF,TGTGCCTGGAAGCAAGGACAGGGATACCAAGAGACCCAGTACTTC
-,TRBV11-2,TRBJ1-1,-,CASSSLLPGPKQRDTEAFF,TGTGCCAGCAGCTCACTACTACCCGGGCCGAAGCAGAGGGACACTGAAGCTTTCTTT
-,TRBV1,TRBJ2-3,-,CTSSQDKAGTDTQYF,TGCACCAGCAGCCAAGATAAAGCCGGCACAGATACGCAGTATTTT
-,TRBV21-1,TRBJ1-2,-,CASSKERTANYGYTF,TGTGCCAGCAGCAAAGAGCGGACGGCTAACTATGGCTACACCTTC